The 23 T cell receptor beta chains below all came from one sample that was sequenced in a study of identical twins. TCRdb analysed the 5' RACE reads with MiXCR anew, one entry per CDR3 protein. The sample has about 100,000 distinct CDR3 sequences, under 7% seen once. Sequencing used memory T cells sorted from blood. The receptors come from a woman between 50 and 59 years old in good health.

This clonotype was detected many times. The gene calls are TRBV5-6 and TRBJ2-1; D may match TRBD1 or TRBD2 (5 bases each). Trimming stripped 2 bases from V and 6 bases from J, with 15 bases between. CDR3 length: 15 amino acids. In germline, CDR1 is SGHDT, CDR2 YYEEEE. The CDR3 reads CASSFSRGGGNEQFF. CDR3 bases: TGTGCCAGCAGCTTCTCACGGGGTGGGGGCAATGAGCAGTTCTTC.

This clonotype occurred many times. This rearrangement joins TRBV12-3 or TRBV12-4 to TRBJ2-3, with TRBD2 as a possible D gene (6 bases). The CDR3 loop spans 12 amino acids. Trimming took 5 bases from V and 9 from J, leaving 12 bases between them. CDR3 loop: CASSRTGETQYF. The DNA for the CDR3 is TGTGCCAGCAGTAGGACGGGAGAGACGCAGTATTTT.

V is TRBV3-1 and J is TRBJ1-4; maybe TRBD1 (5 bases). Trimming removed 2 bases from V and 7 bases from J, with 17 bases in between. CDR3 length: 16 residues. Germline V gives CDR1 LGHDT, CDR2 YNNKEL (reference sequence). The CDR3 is CASSQSGAPWAEKLFF. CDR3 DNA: TGTGCCAGCAGCCAAAGTGGGGCCCCTTGGGCTGAAAAACTGTTTTTT.

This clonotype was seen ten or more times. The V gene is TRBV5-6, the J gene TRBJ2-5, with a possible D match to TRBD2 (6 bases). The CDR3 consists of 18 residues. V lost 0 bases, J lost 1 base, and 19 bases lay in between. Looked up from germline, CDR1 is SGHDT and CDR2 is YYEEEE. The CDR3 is CASSLEIRRATPQETQYF. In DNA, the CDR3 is TGTGCCAGCAGCTTGGAGATTCGGAGGGCAACACCCCAAGAGACCCAGTACTTC.

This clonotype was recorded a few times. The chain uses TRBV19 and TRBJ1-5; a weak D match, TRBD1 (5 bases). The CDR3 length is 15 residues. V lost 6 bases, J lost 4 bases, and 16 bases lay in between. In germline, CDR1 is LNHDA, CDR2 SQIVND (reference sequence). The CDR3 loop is CASRVGTGLNQPQHF. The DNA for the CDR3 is TGTGCCAGTAGGGTGGGGACGGGACTTAATCAGCCCCAGCATTTT.

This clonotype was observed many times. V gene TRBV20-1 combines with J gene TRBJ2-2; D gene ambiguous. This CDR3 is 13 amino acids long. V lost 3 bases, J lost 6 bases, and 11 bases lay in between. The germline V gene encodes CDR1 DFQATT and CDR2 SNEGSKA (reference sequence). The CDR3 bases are TGCAGTGCTAGTACCGGGTACGCCGGGGAGCTGTTTTTT. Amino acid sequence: CSASTGYAGELFF.

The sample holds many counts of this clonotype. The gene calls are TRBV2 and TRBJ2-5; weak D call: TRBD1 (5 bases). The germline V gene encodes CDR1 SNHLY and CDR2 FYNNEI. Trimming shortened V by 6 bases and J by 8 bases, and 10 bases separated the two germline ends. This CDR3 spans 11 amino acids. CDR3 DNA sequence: TGTGCCAGCAGAGAACAGGACACCCAGTACTTC. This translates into CASREQDTQYF.

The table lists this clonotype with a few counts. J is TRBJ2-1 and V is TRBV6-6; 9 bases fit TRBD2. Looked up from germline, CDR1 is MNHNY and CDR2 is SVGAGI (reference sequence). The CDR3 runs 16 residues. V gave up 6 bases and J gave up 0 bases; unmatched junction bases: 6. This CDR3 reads CASSLTSGRSYNEQFF. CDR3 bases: TGTGCCAGCAGCCTCACTAGCGGGCGCTCCTACAATGAGCAGTTCTTC.

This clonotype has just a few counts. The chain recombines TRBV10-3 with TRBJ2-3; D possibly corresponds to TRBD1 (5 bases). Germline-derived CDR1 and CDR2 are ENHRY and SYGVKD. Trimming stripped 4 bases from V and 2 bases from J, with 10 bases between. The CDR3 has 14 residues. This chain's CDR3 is CAISATGPTDTQYF. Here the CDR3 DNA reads TGTGCCATCAGTGCAACAGGACCCACAGATACGCAGTATTTT.

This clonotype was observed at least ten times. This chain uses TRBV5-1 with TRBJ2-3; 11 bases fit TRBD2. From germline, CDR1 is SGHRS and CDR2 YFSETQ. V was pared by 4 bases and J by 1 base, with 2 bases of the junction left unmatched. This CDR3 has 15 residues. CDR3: CASSQTSGGTDTQYF. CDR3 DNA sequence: TGCGCCAGCAGCCAGACTAGCGGGGGCACAGATACGCAGTATTTT.

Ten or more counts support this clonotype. CDR3 amino acids: CASSLTSSGGELFF. The CDR3, as DNA: TGCGCCAGCAGCTTGACTAGCTCGGGCGGGGAGCTGTTTTTT. V usage is TRBV5-1 and J usage is TRBJ2-2; possible D gene TRBD2, 6 bases. The CDR3 spans 14 residues. Trimming cost V 1 base and J 7 bases, with 11 bases left between them. Per germline, CDR1 SGHRS and CDR2 YFSETQ.

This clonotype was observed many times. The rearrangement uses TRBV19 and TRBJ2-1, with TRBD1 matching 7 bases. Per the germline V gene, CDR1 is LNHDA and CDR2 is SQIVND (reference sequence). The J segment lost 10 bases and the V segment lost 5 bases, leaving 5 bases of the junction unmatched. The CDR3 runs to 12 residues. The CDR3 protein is CASSLLTGEQFF. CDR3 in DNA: TGTGCCAGTAGTCTCCTGACAGGGGAGCAGTTCTTC.

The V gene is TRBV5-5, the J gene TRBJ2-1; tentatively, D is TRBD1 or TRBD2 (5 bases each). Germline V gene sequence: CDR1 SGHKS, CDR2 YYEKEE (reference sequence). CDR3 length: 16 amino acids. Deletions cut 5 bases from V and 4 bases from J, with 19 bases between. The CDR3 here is CASRLGTMRGYNEQFF. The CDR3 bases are TGTGCCAGCAGGCTTGGGACGATGCGCGGGTACAATGAGCAGTTCTTC.

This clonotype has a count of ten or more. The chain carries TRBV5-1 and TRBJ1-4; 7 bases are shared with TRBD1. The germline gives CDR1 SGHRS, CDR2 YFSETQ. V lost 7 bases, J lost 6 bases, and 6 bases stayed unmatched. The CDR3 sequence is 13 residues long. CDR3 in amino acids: CASSQGPDEKLFF. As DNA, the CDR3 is TGCGCCAGCTCACAGGGGCCCGATGAAAAACTGTTTTTT.

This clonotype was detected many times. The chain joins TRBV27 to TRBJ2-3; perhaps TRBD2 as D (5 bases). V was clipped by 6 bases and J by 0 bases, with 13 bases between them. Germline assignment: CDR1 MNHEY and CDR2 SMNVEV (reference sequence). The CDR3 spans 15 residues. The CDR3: CASRLSAGSTDTQYF. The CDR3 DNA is TGTGCCAGCAGACTCTCGGCGGGTAGCACAGATACGCAGTATTTT.

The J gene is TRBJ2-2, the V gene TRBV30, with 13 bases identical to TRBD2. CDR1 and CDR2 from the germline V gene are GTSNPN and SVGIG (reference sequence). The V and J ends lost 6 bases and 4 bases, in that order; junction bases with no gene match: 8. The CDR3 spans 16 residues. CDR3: CACLPTSGRTTGELFF. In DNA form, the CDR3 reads TGTGCCTGCCTTCCGACTAGCGGGAGGACCACCGGGGAGCTGTTTTTT. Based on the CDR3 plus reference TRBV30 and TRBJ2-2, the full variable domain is SQTIHQWPATLVQPVGSPLSLECTVEGTSNPNLYWYRQAAGRGLQLLFYSVGIGQISSEVPQNLSASRPQDRQFILSSKKLLLSDSGFYLCACLPTSGRTTGELFFGEGSRLTVL.

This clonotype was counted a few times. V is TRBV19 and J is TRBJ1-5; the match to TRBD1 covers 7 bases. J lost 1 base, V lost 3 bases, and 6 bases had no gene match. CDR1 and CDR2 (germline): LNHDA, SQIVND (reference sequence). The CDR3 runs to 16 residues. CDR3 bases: TGTGCCAGTAGTATCTGGACAGGTTTCAGCAATCAGCCCCAGCATTTT. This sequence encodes CASSIWTGFSNQPQHF.

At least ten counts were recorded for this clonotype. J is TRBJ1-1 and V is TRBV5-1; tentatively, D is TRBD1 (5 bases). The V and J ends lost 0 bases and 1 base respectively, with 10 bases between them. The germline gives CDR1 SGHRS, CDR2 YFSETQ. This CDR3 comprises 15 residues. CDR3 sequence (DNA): TGCGCCAGCAGCTTGGCCGGGGCCCGGAACACTGAAGCTTTCTTT. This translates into CASSLAGARNTEAFF.

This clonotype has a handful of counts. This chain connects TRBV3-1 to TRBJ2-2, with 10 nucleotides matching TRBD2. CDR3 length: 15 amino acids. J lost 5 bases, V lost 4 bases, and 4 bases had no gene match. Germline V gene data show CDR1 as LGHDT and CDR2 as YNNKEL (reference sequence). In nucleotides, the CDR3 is TGTGCCAGCAGCCCTGTGACTAGCGGGACCGGGGAGCTGTTTTTT. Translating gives CASSPVTSGTGELFF.

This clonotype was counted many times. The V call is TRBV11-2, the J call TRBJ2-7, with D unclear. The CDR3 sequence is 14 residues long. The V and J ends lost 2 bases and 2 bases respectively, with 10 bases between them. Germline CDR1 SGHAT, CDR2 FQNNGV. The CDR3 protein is CASSLPPITYEQYF. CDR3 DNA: TGTGCCAGCAGCTTACCCCCGATTACCTACGAGCAGTACTTC.

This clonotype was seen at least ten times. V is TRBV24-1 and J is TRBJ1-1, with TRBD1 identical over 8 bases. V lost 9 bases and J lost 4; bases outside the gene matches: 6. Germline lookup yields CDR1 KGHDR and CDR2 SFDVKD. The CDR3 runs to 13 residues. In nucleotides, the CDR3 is TGTGCCACCCGGGACAGGATGACCACTGAAGCTTTCTTT. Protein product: CATRDRMTTEAFF.

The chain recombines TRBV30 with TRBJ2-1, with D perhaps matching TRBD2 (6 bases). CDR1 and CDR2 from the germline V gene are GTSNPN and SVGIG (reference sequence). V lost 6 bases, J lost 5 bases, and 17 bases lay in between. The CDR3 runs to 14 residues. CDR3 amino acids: CACLRLVGNNEQFF. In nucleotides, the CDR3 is TGTGCCTGTTTGCGACTAGTCGGCAACAATGAGCAGTTCTTC.

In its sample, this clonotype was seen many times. The CDR3 is CASNLGSNTGELFF. The CDR3 DNA is TGTGCCAGCAACCTGGGCAGTAACACCGGGGAGCTGTTTTTT. This chain connects TRBV2 to TRBJ2-2; D unresolved. V lost 7 bases and J lost 2, with 11 bases in between. Germline-derived CDR1 and CDR2 are SNHLY and FYNNEI. The CDR3 extends over 14 amino acids.